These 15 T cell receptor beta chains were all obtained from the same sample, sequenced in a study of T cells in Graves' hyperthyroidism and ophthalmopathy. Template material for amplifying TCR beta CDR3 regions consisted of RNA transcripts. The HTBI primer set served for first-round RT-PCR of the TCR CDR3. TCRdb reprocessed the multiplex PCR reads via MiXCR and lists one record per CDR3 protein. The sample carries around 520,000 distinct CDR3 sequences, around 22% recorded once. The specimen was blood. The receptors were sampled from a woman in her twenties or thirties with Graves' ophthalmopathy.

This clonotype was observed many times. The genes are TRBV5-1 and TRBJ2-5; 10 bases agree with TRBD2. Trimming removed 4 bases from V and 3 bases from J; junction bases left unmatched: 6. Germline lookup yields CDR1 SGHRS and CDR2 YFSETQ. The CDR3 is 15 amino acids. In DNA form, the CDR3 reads TGCGCCAGCAGCCGTAGCGGGGGGACGGAAGAGACCCAGTACTTC. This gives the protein CASSRSGGTEETQYF. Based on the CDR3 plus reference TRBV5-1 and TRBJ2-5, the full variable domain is KAGVTQTPRYLIKTRGQQVTLSCSPISGHRSVSWYQQTPGQGLQFLFEYFSETQRNKGNFPGRFSGRQFSNSRSEMNVSTLELGDSALYLCASSRSGGTEETQYFGPGTRLLVL.

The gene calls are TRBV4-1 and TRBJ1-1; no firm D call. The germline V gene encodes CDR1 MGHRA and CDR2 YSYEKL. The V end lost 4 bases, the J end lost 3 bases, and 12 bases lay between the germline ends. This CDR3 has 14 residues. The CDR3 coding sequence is TGCGCCAGCAGCCGGGGATACGGGGACACTGAAGCTTTCTTT. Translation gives CASSRGYGDTEAFF.

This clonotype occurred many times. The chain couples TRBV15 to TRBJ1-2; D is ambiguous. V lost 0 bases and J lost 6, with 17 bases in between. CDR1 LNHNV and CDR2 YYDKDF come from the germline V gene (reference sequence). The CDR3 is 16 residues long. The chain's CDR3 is CATSREARELIDGYTF. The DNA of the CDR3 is TGTGCCACCAGCAGAGAGGCAAGGGAACTTATAGATGGCTACACCTTC. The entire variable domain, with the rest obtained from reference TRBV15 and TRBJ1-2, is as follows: DAMVIQNPRYQVTQFGKPVTLSCSQTLNHNVMYWYQQKSSQAPKLLFHYYDKDFNNEADTPDNFQSRRPNTSFCFLDIRSPGLGDTAMYLCATSREARELIDGYTFGSGTRLTVV.

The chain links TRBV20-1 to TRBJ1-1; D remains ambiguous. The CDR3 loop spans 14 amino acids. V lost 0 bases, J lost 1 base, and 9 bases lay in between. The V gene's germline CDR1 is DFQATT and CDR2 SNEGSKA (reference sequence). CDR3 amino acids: CSARDEAGNTEAFF. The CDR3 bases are TGCAGTGCTAGAGATGAGGCAGGGAACACTGAAGCTTTCTTT.

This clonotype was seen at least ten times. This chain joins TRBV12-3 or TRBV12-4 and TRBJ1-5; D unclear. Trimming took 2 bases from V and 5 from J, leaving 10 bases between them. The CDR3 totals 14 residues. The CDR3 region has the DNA TGTGCCAGCAGTTTAATGGGAGGAGATCAGCCCCAGCATTTT. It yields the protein CASSLMGGDQPQHF.

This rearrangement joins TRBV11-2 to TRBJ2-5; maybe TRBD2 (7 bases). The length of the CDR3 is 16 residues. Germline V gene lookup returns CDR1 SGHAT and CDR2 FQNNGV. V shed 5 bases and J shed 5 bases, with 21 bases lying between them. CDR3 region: CASSPSRGAPEETQYF. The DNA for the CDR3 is TGTGCCAGCAGCCCCAGTCGGGGGGCCCCCGAGGAGACCCAGTACTTC.

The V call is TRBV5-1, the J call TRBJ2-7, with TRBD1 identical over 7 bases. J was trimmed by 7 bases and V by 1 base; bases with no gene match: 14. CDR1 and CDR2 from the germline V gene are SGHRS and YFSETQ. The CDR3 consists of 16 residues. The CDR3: CASSLKRVRGIEEQYF. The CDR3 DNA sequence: TGCGCCAGCAGCTTGAAGAGGGTCAGGGGGATTGAGGAGCAGTACTTC.

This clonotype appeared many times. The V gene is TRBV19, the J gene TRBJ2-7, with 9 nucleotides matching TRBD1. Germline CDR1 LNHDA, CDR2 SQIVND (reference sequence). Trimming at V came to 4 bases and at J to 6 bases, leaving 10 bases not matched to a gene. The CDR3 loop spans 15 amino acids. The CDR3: CASSTTGTGIGEQYF. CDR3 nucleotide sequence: TGTGCCAGTAGTACTACCGGGACAGGGATCGGCGAGCAGTACTTC.

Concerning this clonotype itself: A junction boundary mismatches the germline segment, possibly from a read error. DNA of the CDR3: TGTGCCAGCAGCCCCCCAAGGACAAACAGTGAAGCTTTCTTT. Protein product: CASSPPRTNSEAFF. The chain couples TRBV7-2 to TRBJ1-1, with TRBD1 as a possible D gene (5 bases). Germline loops: CDR1 SGHTA, CDR2 FQGNSA. The CDR3 spans 14 residues. The variable domain in full, completed from reference TRBV7-2 and TRBJ1-1, reads GAGVSQSPSNKVTEKGKDVELRCDPISGHTALYWYRQSLGQGLEFLIYFQGNSAPDKSGLPSDRFSAERTGGSVSTLTIQRTQQEDSAVYLCASSPPRTNSEAFFGQGTRLTVV.

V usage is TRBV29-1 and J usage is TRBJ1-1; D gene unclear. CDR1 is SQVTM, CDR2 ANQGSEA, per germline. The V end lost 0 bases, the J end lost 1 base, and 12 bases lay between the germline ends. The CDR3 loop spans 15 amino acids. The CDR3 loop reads CSVEDSGGQNTEAFF. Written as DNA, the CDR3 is TGCAGCGTTGAAGATAGTGGCGGCCAGAACACTGAAGCTTTCTTT. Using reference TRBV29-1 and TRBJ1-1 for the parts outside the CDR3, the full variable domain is SAVISQKPSRDICQRGTSLTIQCQVDSQVTMMFWYRQQPGQSLTLIATANQGSEATYESGFVIDKFPISRPNLTFSTLTVSNMSPEDSSIYLCSVEDSGGQNTEAFFGQGTRLTVV.

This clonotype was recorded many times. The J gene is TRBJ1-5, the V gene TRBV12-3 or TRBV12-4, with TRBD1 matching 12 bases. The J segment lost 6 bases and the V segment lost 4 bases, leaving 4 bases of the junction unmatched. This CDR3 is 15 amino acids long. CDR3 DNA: TGTGCCAGCAGTTCGGGACAGGGGGCGAGTCAGCCCCAGCATTTT. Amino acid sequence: CASSSGQGASQPQHF.

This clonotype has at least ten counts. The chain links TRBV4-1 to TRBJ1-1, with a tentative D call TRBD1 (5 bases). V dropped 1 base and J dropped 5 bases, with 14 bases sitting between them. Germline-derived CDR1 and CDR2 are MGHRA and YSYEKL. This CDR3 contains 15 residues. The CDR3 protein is CASSQVSREWTEAFF. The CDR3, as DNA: TGCGCCAGCAGCCAAGTCAGCAGGGAGTGGACTGAAGCTTTCTTT.

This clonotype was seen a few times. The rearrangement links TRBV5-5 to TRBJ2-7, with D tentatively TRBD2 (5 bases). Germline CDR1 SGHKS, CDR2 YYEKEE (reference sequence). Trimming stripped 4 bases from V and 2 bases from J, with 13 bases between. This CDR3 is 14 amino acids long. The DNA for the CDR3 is TGTGCCAGCAGCCCGGACTTTTCGACCTACGAGCAGTACTTC. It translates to CASSPDFSTYEQYF.

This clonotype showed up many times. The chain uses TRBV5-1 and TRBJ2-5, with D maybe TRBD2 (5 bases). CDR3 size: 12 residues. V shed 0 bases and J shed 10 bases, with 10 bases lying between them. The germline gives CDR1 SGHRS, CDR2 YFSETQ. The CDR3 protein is CASSLEVGIQYF. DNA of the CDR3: TGCGCCAGCAGCTTGGAGGTCGGGATCCAGTACTTC.

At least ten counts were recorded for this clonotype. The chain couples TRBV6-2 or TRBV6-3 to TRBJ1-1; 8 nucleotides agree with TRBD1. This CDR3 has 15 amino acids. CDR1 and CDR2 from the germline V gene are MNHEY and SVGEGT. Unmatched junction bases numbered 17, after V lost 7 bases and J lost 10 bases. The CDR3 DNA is TGTGCCAGCACCCCTCGATCCGGACAGGGCCGGCCAGCTTTCTTT. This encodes CASTPRSGQGRPAFF.